Listed here is a single TCR beta chain. Its target antigen remains unknown. Base qualities were left out, and no much larger clone turns up one base away. The collaborating institutions used their own protocols to collect whole blood in K2EDTA tubes. For TCRbeta analysis, collaborators shipped samples in one of three forms: frozen whole blood, isolated PBMCs, or DNA extracted from either of those sample types. The CDR3 goes from the cysteine to the phenylalanine over 16 residues. Of the read, only the CDR3 DNA is kept; its 48 bases are in frame from base 1. V trim: 5 bases; J trim: 3 bases; unmatched bases: 8. Sequences SGHAT (CDR1) and FQNNGV (CDR2) are obtained from the germline V gene. The data were taken from a study of blood T cell repertoires in COVID-19 (TCRdb year 2020). Study-level background: Samples covering the acute and convalescent phases of COVID-19 were provided by collaborators in the United States, Italy and Spain. Where available, HLA class I and class II types were obtained from metadata supplied by the sample provider rather than from assay-based typing. The repertoires were released in a freely available public database meant as a resource for research on the immune response to SARS-CoV-2. The sample metadata nearly always contained a de-identified subject ID, COVID-19 status, age in years and sex. The material from the prospective study consisted of cDNA or gDNA derived from T cells, B-cell-depleted T cells, or PBMCs. The samples were drawn from two sources: the first 160 participants of the ongoing ImmuneRACE study, and 1,254 subjects contributed by 6 global collaborators. Deeply sampled blood TCRbeta repertoires from subjects exposed to, actively infected with, or recovered from COVID-19 were included in the dataset. Here is what the overall study found, with its caveats: The quantity of clinical and demographic metadata differed by source and by participant and was supplied without curation.

The immunoSEQ Assay, a bias-controlled multiplex PCR, was used to amplify TCRbeta CDR3 regions from genomic DNA. The original pipeline was this. Within the assay, amplification of reference gene primers was used to estimate how many nucleated cells each sample contained. Sequence reads were collapsed and filtered to measure the absolute abundance of every unique TCRbeta CDR3 rearrangement. For each sample, productive Simpson clonality was calculated by taking the square root of Simpson's diversity index across productive rearrangements. As stored in TCRdb, this immuneACCESS dataset retains in-frame rearrangements with V and J assigned. A fraction of the clones does not appear; measured against another copy, unresolved V genes explain less than half of the discrepancy, and the remainder lacks a known reason. V and J calls and clone size are as listed in that table; D and trimming were resolved from the DNA. For this sample the table gives under 200,000 clones, of which roughly 80% were detected only once. 13% to 15% of the sample comes from the top ten.

The V gene is TRBV11-2 and the J gene is TRBJ2-5, with TRBD2 identical over 11 junction bases. The sequenced sample was peripheral blood. The sequence was obtained from a young man with active or convalescent COVID-19. The bases are TGTGCCAGCAGCCCTTCTAGCGGGGGGAGAAAAGAGACCCAGTACTTC. Translated, it reads CASSPSSGGRKETQYF.